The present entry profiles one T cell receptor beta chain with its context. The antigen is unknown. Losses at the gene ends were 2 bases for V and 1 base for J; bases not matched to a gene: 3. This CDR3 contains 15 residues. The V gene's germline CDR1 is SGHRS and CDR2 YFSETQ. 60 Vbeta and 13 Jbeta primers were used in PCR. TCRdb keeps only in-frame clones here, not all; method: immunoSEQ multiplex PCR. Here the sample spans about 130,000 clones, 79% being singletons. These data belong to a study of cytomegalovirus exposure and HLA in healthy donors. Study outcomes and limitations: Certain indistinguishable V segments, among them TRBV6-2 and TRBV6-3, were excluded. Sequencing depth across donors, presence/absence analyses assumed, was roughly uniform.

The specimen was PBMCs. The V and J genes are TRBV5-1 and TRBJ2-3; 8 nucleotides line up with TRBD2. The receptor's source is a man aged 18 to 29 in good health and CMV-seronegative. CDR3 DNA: TGCGCCAGCAGCTTTAGCGGGATCGGCACAGATACGCAGTATTTT. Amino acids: CASSFSGIGTDTQYF.